This T cell receptor (beta chain) appears in the sequencing data of a study of blood T cells in healthy people across ages. Together with a sample-barcoded 5' primer, a J-beta primer mix was included in a second PCR lasting roughly 6 to 12 cycles. TCRdb reprocessed the 5' RACE reads with MiXCR, giving one entry per CDR3 protein. The sample has hundreds of thousands of distinct CDR3 sequences; about 32% are singletons. The CDR3 loop spans 17 amino acids. Peripheral blood, about 10 milliliters per donor, was collected. Sequencing was carried out using blood. The gene calls are TRBV12-3 or TRBV12-4 and TRBJ2-5, with TRBD1 identical over 9 bases. The J call may not be correct, given that the DNA end is closer to TRBJ2-4. The source is an elderly woman in good health. The CDR3 region has the DNA TGTGCCAGCAGTTTAGTTTACGGCCGGACAGGGGAAGTCATTCAGTACTTC. It encodes CASSLVYGRTGEVIQYF.